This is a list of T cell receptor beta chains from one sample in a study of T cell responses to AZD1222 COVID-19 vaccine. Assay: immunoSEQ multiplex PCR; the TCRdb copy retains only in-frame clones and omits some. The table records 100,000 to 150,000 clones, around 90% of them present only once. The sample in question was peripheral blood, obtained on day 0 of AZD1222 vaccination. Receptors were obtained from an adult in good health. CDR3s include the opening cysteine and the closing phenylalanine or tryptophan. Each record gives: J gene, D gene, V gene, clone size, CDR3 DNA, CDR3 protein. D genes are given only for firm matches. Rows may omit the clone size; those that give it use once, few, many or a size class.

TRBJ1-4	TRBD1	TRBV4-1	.	TGCGCCAGCAGCCACCCGGGACAGCTTTATGAAAAACTGTTTTTT	CASSHPGQLYEKLFF
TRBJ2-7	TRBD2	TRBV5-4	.	TGTGCCAGCAGCCCCGGACTAGCGGCTGCGCAATTTAACGAGCAGTACTTC	CASSPGLAAAQFNEQYF
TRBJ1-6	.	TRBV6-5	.	TGTGCCAGCAGGTGGGAGGGAGTAAATTCACCCCTCCACTTT	CASRWEGVNSPLHF
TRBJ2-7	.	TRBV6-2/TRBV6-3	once	TGTGCCAGCAGCAAGATGGTGGCCAGATCCGACGAGCAGTACTTC	CASSKMVARSDEQYF
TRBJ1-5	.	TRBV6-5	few	TGTGCCAGCAACGGGGTAAGGGATCAGCCCCAGCATTTT	CASNGVRDQPQHF
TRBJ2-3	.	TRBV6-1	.	TGTGCCAGCCGTGAGAGGCAGGGCGCGCCAGATACGCAGTATTTT	CASRERQGAPDTQYF
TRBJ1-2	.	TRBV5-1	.	TGCGCCAGCCACCCTGTGGCGGGGGTCCATGGCTACACCTTC	CASHPVAGVHGYTF
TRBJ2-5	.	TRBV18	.	TGTGCCAGCTCACCAGGGGCGGAGACCCAGTACTTC	CASSPGAETQYF
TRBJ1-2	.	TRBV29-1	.	TGCAGTTGCGATACAGGGAACTATGGCTACACCTTC	CSCDTGNYGYTF
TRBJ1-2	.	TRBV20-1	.	TGCAGTGCTAGAGATCTCGGGCCCTTAACCTTC	CSARDLGPLTF
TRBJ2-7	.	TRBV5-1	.	TGCGCCAGCAGCTTATGGGGGGGCAAATCCTACGAGCAGTACTTC	CASSLWGGKSYEQYF
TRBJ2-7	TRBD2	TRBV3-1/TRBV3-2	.	TGTGCCAGCAGCCAAGATAGGGGGAGCGGGGGGGCCATCCGGTACTTC	CASSQDRGSGGAIRYF
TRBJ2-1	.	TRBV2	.	TGTGCCAGCCAGATCATCGGCCCTGAGCAGTTCTTC	CASQIIGPEQFF